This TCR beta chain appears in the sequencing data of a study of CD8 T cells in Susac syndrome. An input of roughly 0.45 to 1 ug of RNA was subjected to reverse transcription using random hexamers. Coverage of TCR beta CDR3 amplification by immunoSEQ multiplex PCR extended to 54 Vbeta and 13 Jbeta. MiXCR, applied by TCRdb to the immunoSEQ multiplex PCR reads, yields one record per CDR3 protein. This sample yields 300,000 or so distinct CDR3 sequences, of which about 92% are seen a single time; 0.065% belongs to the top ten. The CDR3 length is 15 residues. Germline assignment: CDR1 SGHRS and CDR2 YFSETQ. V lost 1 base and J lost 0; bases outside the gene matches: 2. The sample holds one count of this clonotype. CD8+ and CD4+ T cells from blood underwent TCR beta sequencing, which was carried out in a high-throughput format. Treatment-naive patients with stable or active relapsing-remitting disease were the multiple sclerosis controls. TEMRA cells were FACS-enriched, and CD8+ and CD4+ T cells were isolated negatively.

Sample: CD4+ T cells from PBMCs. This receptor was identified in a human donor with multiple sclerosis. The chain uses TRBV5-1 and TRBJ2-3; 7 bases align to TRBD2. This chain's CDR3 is CASSLKGLSTDTQYF. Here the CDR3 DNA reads TGCGCCAGCAGCTTGAAGGGACTAAGCACAGATACGCAGTATTTT.